This T cell receptor (beta chain) was sequenced for a study of CD8 T cells in Susac syndrome (dated by TCRdb to the late 2010s). For the wider study: Among the sequenced Susac syndrome patients, roughly six had clinically active disease and eight were in clinical remission. The clonality of the CD8+ T cell repertoire was compared across 12 healthy donors, roughly 14 Susac syndrome patients and about 15 multiple sclerosis patients. Repertoire sequencing was used to test whether CD8+ T cell activation and differentiation in Susac syndrome was antigen driven. Susac syndrome patients were therapy-naive, on corticosteroids (some also receiving IVIg), or on IVIg alone at blood withdrawal.

This clonotype is a singleton in its sample. Its antigen has not been determined. Base qualities are not at hand, and no much larger clone is one base apart. A read on its own is weak evidence. High-throughput TCR beta sequencing profiled peripheral blood CD8+ and CD4+ T cells from healthy donors, Susac syndrome patients and multiple sclerosis patients. Recently defined diagnostic criteria for definite or probable disease were met by the Susac syndrome patients. Bulk CD8+ and CD4+ T cells were purified by magnetic negative isolation, while CD8+ TEMRA cells were enriched using FACS. Blood was collected in EDTA tubes and processed within 24 hours, with PBMCs isolated through density gradient centrifugation. PBMCs intended for TCR sequencing were cryopreserved in liquid nitrogen and thawed later in a water bath at 37 degrees C. A purity of at least 90% was achieved for sorted or isolated CD4+, CD8+ and CD8+ TEMRA cells.

Summary of the overall study and its limitations: The TCR sequencing and HLA analysis was acknowledged to have included a relatively small number of individuals. CD8+ repertoires in Susac syndrome showed clonal expansion, which was highest in CD8+ TEMRA cells and was greater in clinically active patients than in remitting patients. Looking at Susac-specific public clones, the researchers identified fewer than 20 in the total CD8+ repertoire and roughly 5 in the CD8+ TEMRA repertoire.

RNA was extracted using the RNeasy kit, and roughly 0.5 to 1 microgram was reverse transcribed with random hexamers. TCR beta CDR3 regions were amplified with the immunoSEQ multiplex PCR assay covering 54 Vbeta and 13 Jbeta segments. PCR amplification bias was corrected using a synthetic template baseline for primer optimization and computational correction. The paper's data handling went like this. Reads were annotated to V, D and J genes per IMGT and analyzed with immunoSEQ Analyzer, keeping only productive sequences. Clonality was computed as one minus Shannon entropy normalized by log2 of the number of productive unique sequences. Public and private clones were assessed among the 100 most prevalent clones of each patient and control. Susac-specific clones were defined as absent from healthy and MS cohorts, some 1,000 published viral clones and other ImmuneACCESS disease sequences. The raw public data were reprocessed by TCRdb itself: fastp quality trimming at Q25, MiXCR clonotype calling, in-frame beta chains only. CDR3 protein sequences are deduplicated, and each keeps its most common genes and DNA. The V and J calls follow TCRdb's processing rather than the paper's. This sample lists 70,000 to 95,000 distinct CDR3 sequences; approximately 93% were detected once. The top ten hold 0.85% to 1% of the sample.

The germline V gene (reference sequence) sets CDR1 to MNHEY and CDR2 to SMNVEV. V is reduced by 9 bases and J by 0 bases, leaving a spacing of 5 bases between them. From cysteine to phenylalanine, the CDR3 is 11 amino acids long. The only DNA kept is the CDR3, 33 bases in frame from the first base. Sequences were obtained from CD8+ T cells from PBMCs. The chain is assembled from TRBV27 and TRBJ1-2, with the D gene too uncertain to name. The source is a human donor with Susac syndrome. The DNA is TGTGCCAGTGCATCTAACTATGGCTACACCTTC. This sequence encodes CASASNYGYTF.